These 26 T cell receptor beta chains were sequenced from one sample in a study of radiotherapy plus CTLA-4 blockade in lung cancer. Sequencing used immunoSEQ multiplex PCR; TCRdb keeps in-frame clones, though not all of them. Of some 80,000 clones in the sample, around 80% were seen once. Specimen: peripheral blood, collected from a patient treated with radiotherapy plus ipilimumab. Receptors originate from a human donor with non-small cell lung cancer who had stable disease on radiotherapy plus ipilimumab.

The rearrangement uses TRBV5-4 and TRBJ2-7; D remains ambiguous. The germline gives CDR1 SGHNT, CDR2 YYREEE (reference sequence). The V end lost 4 bases, the J end lost 7 bases, and 9 bases lay between the germline ends. This CDR3 region has 11 residues. Here the CDR3 reads CASSGLEEQYF. DNA of the CDR3: TGTGCCAGCAGCGGCCTAGAGGAGCAGTACTTC.

The chain employs TRBV6-1 and TRBJ1-3; 7 nucleotides match TRBD1. This CDR3 is 18 amino acids long. V lost 2 bases, J lost 0 bases, and 10 bases stayed unmatched. CDR1 MNHNS and CDR2 SASEGT come from the germline V gene. In nucleotides, the CDR3 is TGTGCCAGCAGTGAAACCGGGACAGCCTTTGTCTCTGGAAACACCATATATTTT. Translating it yields CASSETGTAFVSGNTIYF.

V gene TRBV28 combines with J gene TRBJ1-2; a possible D gene is TRBD1 (5 bases). The CDR3 runs to 14 residues. Germline V gene lookup returns CDR1 MDHEN and CDR2 SYDVKM. Between the trimmed V and J ends, which lost 4 bases and 2 bases, there was a span of 11 bases. CDR3 residues: CASSSLGQNYGYTF. Written as DNA, the CDR3 is TGTGCCAGCAGTTCCCTCGGACAAAACTATGGCTACACCTTC.

The chain recombines TRBV5-1 with TRBJ1-5; D gene uncertain. Germline-derived CDR1 and CDR2 are SGHRS and YFSETQ. Trimming left V 0 bases short and J 3 bases short, with 7 bases between. The CDR3 sequence is 14 residues long. CDR3 nucleotide sequence: TGCGCCAGCAGCTTGGAAAGGGTCAATCAGCCCCAGCATTTT. It yields the protein CASSLERVNQPQHF.

The chain carries TRBV4-2 and TRBJ1-1; no definite D call. CDR3 length: 13 residues. Germline V lookup: CDR1 LGHNA, CDR2 YNFKEQ. V lost 0 bases, J lost 9 bases, and 11 bases lay in between. The CDR3 loop is CASSQDVTEKAFF. The CDR3 DNA reads as TGTGCCAGCAGCCAAGATGTTACAGAGAAAGCTTTCTTT.

The rearrangement uses TRBV9 and TRBJ1-5, with TRBD1 identical over 7 bases. V gave up 3 bases and J gave up 6 bases; unmatched junction bases: 3. CDR1 is SGDLS and CDR2 is YYNGEE in the germline V gene. The CDR3 runs 13 residues. The CDR3 nucleotides are TGTGCCAGCAGCGCAGGGGGGAGTCAGCCCCAGCATTTT. Translated, it gives CASSAGGSQPQHF.

In regard to this clone: Other DNA sequences in this sample translate to the same CDR3. The rearrangement joins TRBV19 to TRBJ1-6, with 8 bases fitting TRBD1. This CDR3 has 15 amino acids. CDR1 is LNHDA, CDR2 SQIVND, per germline (reference sequence). Germline trimming cut 3 bases from V and 7 bases from J; bases unmatched to any gene: 5. The CDR3, as DNA: TGTGCCAGTAGTATTGGACAGGGCGGGAATTCACCCCTCCACTTT. Translating it yields CASSIGQGGNSPLHF.

The V call is TRBV28, the J call TRBJ1-2; D may be TRBD1 (5 bases). V was pared by 3 bases and J by 1 base, with 15 bases between. This CDR3 has 16 residues. Looked up from germline, CDR1 is MDHEN and CDR2 is SYDVKM. The CDR3 loop is CASSLATAPLNYGYTF. The CDR3 nucleotides are TGTGCCAGCAGTTTGGCGACAGCTCCCCTTAACTATGGCTACACCTTC.

V and J are TRBV10-3 and TRBJ2-5; TRBD1 aligns across 7 bases. This CDR3 region has 15 residues. V shed 4 bases, J shed 0 bases, and the junction held 5 bases outside the gene matches. Germline values: CDR1 ENHRY, CDR2 SYGVKD. The CDR3 region is CAISGGTVDQETQYF. CDR3 sequence (DNA): TGTGCCATCAGTGGAGGGACAGTTGACCAAGAGACCCAGTACTTC.

V and J are TRBV10-2 and TRBJ1-4; 7 bases align to TRBD1. CDR1 is WSHSY, CDR2 SAAADI, per germline. The CDR3 is 14 residues long. The V segment lost 3 bases and the J segment 8 bases; nucleotides outside the gene matches: 6. The DNA of the CDR3 is TGCGCCAGCAGTGATATTGGGACAGAAGAAAAACTGTTTTTT. Protein sequence: CASSDIGTEEKLFF.

This clone has a handful of counts. The chain employs TRBV28 and TRBJ1-6; no clear D gene. The germline V and J ends were trimmed by 8 bases and 6 bases, with 14 bases remaining between them. The CDR3 has 14 residues. From germline, CDR1 is MDHEN and CDR2 SYDVKM. For the CDR3, the DNA is TGTGCCAGCCTAGCTGCCCTCCGTAATTCACCCCTCCACTTT. Its translation: CASLAALRNSPLHF.

The chain uses TRBV9 and TRBJ2-7, with 9 bases identical to TRBD1. CDR1 and CDR2 (germline): SGDLS, YYNGEE. The trim removed 5 bases at V and 5 bases at J, leaving 8 bases unmatched. This CDR3 contains 14 residues. CDR3 in amino acids: CASSDGTGPNEQYF. DNA of the CDR3: TGTGCCAGCAGTGATGGGACAGGGCCCAACGAGCAGTACTTC.

V is TRBV2 and J is TRBJ1-5; TRBD1 agrees at 7 bases. Germline lookup yields CDR1 SNHLY and CDR2 FYNNEI. Trimming cost V 9 bases and J 4 bases; bases outside gene matches: 9. This CDR3 spans 14 amino acids. Here the CDR3 DNA reads TGTGCCAGGGGGACAGTTAAACCAAATCAGCCCCAGCATTTT. Translating gives CARGTVKPNQPQHF.

The V gene is TRBV6-5, the J gene TRBJ2-5; perhaps TRBD2 as D (5 bases). Trimming removed 0 bases at V and 6 bases at J, with 17 bases between. The germline V gene has CDR1 MNHEY and CDR2 SVGAGI. The CDR3 runs to 16 residues. CDR3 DNA: TGTGCCAGCAGTTACTCGATGACGGGGATAGGGAAGACCCAGTACTTC. Protein product: CASSYSMTGIGKTQYF.

The genes are TRBV2 and TRBJ2-5; TRBD2 matches at 13 bases. The CDR3 has 16 amino acids. Germline lookup yields CDR1 SNHLY and CDR2 FYNNEI. V lost 5 bases, J lost 3 bases, and 6 bases stayed unmatched. CDR3 sequence reads: CASSRTGTSGKETQYF. The DNA for the CDR3 is TGTGCCAGCAGTCGCACCGGGACTAGCGGGAAAGAGACCCAGTACTTC.

V is TRBV5-4 and J is TRBJ2-3, with D possibly being TRBD1 (6 bases). CDR1 and CDR2 from the germline V gene are SGHNT and YYREEE (reference sequence). The CDR3 is 17 amino acids. Trimming stripped 0 bases from V and 1 base from J, with 15 bases between. The CDR3 reads CASSLGDRLRGTDTQYF. CDR3 sequence (DNA): TGTGCCAGCAGCTTGGGCGACAGGCTCAGGGGCACAGATACGCAGTATTTT.

This chain connects TRBV29-1 to TRBJ2-1; D is unresolved. Germline CDR1 reads SQVTM; CDR2 reads ANQGSEA. CDR3 size: 14 residues. V lost 4 bases and J lost 7, with 17 bases in between. This CDR3 is CSVGPWRQQNEQFF. The CDR3 nucleotides are TGCAGCGTTGGCCCCTGGCGGCAACAGAATGAGCAGTTCTTC.

The genes are TRBV19 and TRBJ2-3; D is ambiguous. Germline lookup yields CDR1 LNHDA and CDR2 SQIVND (reference sequence). The CDR3 totals 16 residues. Trimming took off 1 base at V and 2 bases at J, with 13 bases between the two ends. The CDR3 protein is CASSIGGGQFTDTQYF. CDR3 nucleotides: TGTGCCAGTAGTATAGGTGGTGGTCAGTTCACAGATACGCAGTATTTT.

The chain combines TRBV6-1 with TRBJ1-2; D not resolved. From germline, CDR1 is MNHNS and CDR2 SASEGT. V lost 4 bases and J lost 4, with 22 bases in between. This CDR3 comprises 17 residues. As DNA, the CDR3 is TGTGCCAGCAGTGGGAGACTTAGGGCGCCTAACTCCTATGGCTACACCTTC. As protein: CASSGRLRAPNSYGYTF.

The chain employs TRBV7-9 and TRBJ1-2; D remains unclear. Trimming took 1 base from V and 6 from J, leaving 15 bases between them. Germline V gene data show CDR1 as SEHNR and CDR2 as FQNEAQ (reference sequence). The CDR3 runs to 15 residues. The CDR3 region is CASSLETATPHGYTF. In DNA form, the CDR3 reads TGTGCCAGCAGCTTAGAAACGGCCACACCCCATGGCTACACCTTC. Filled out from reference TRBV7-9 and TRBJ1-2, the complete variable domain reads DTGVSQNPRHKITKRGQNVTFRCDPISEHNRLYWYRQTLGQGPEFLTYFQNEAQLEKSRLLSDRFSAERPKGSFSTLEIQRTEQGDSAMYLCASSLETATPHGYTFGSGTRLTVV.

This clone turned up a few times. The chain combines TRBV18 with TRBJ2-7; TRBD2 aligns across 7 bases. CDR1 and CDR2 (germline): KGHSH, LQKENI. The V gene end was trimmed by 5 bases and the J gene end by 2 bases; junction bases not matched to a gene: 6. This CDR3 spans 14 amino acids. CDR3 in amino acids: CASSTGGGTYEQYF. Written as DNA, the CDR3 is TGTGCCAGCTCAACGGGCGGGGGAACCTACGAGCAGTACTTC.

This chain uses TRBV27 with TRBJ2-7; TRBD1 is a possible D gene (5 bases). With 6 bases removed from V and 2 bases from J, the gap between germline ends came to 17 bases. This CDR3 has 15 residues. The germline CDR1 and CDR2 sequences are MNHEY and SMNVEV (reference sequence). CDR3 loop: CASSSPYRSPYEQYF. The CDR3 DNA reads TGTGCCAGCAGCTCCCCCTACAGGTCCCCCTACGAGCAGTACTTC.

The sample holds one count of this clone. At one end, the junction sequence differs from germline, possibly due to a read error. DNA of the CDR3: TGTGCCAGCAGGGAAGCTGGGGCCCGCACAGATACGCAGTATTTT. Translating gives CASREAGARTDTQYF. This sequence joins TRBV2 and TRBJ2-3; a possible D gene is TRBD1 (5 bases). CDR1 and CDR2 (germline): SNHLY, FYNNEI. CDR3 length equals 15 residues.

V gene TRBV6-5 combines with J gene TRBJ1-5; D might be TRBD1 (5 bases). This CDR3 comprises 16 residues. CDR1 is MNHEY and CDR2 is SVGAGI in the germline V gene. The V gene lost 4 bases and the J gene lost 4 bases, with 17 bases spanning the gap. The CDR3 DNA is TGTGCCAGCAGTTCCGGGGGGACGGGGATAAATCAGCCCCAGCATTTT. Translation: CASSSGGTGINQPQHF.

The rearrangement uses TRBV7-6 and TRBJ1-2, with 7 positions matching TRBD1. The V segment lost 2 bases and the J segment 0 bases; nucleotides outside the gene matches: 9. Germline loops: CDR1 SGHVS, CDR2 FNYEAQ. The CDR3 runs 17 residues. The DNA of the CDR3 is TGTGCCAGCAGCTTAACCCTAGGACAGGCAGCTAACTATGGCTACACCTTC. Encoded protein: CASSLTLGQAANYGYTF.

The rearrangement uses TRBV2 and TRBJ1-1; D unresolved. Germline CDR1 and CDR2: SNHLY and FYNNEI. The CDR3 is 12 residues long. Trimming removed 0 bases from V and 6 bases from J, with 5 bases in between. The CDR3 nucleotides read TGTGCCAGCAGTGAAGCGGGAGCTGAAGCTTTCTTT. Translated: CASSEAGAEAFF.